Described below is a single TCR beta chain sequence and its context. The sample is drawn from a study of blood T cell repertoires in COVID-19. Study-wide context: The United States, Italy and Spain provided the acute and convalescent COVID-19 samples.

Generated by immunoSEQ multiplex PCR, the TCRdb table keeps only in-frame clones and is missing some. Counted here are over 20,000 clones, approximately 74% occurring once; the ten biggest clones make up 6.5%. The Seattle patients joined while their infection was active and were tracked longitudinally afterward. The V and J ends lost 3 bases and 1 base respectively, with 17 bases between them. The CDR3 is 16 amino acids. The germline V gene encodes CDR1 SGDLS and CDR2 YYNGEE. The V gene is TRBV9, the J gene TRBJ2-7; D might be TRBD2 (6 bases). The material sequenced was peripheral blood. This TCR was recovered from a man in his fifties with COVID-19, enrolled during active disease. DNA for the CDR3: TGTGCCAGCAGCGGACTAGGGACTTCCGAATCCTACGAGCAGTACTTC. It yields the protein CASSGLGTSESYEQYF.